This entry lists 23 T cell receptor beta chains sequenced from one sample in a study of OX40 agonist ivuxolimab in advanced cancers. Libraries were prepared by immunoSEQ multiplex PCR; TCRdb keeps only in-frame clonotypes and omits some of them. This sample has some 37,000 clones, with about 80% found just once. This sample comprised CD4+ or CD8+ T cells sorted from blood, obtained in a trial of the OX40 agonist ivuxolimab. All receptors come from an adult with an advanced solid tumor such as melanoma, head and neck, liver or kidney cancer.

The chain carries TRBV18 and TRBJ1-1; 9 positions agree with TRBD1. V lost 3 bases and J lost 10; bases outside the gene matches: 3. From germline, CDR1 is KGHSH and CDR2 LQKENI. CDR3 length: 12 residues. Here the CDR3 reads CASSPTGGTAFF. The CDR3, as DNA: TGTGCCAGCTCACCCACAGGGGGCACAGCTTTCTTT.

The chain couples TRBV19 to TRBJ2-1; 7 bases map to TRBD2. Germline V gives CDR1 LNHDA, CDR2 SQIVND (reference sequence). CDR3 length equals 14 residues. V lost 8 bases, J lost 7 bases, and 11 bases stayed unmatched. This CDR3 reads CASAGTTAGNEQFF. As DNA, the CDR3 is TGTGCCAGTGCCGGGACTACGGCCGGGAATGAGCAGTTCTTC.

The V gene is TRBV4-3, the J gene TRBJ1-6; the D gene is possibly TRBD1 (6 bases). The ends were cut back, 1 base at V and 14 bases at J, with 24 bases in the middle. The CDR3 is 17 amino acids. CDR1 is LGHNA, CDR2 YSLEER, per germline. CDR3 nucleotide sequence: TGCGCCAGCAGCCAAGGAGGAAGCGGGGGCTCGTTGGGAGCCCTCCACTTT. Its protein product is CASSQGGSGGSLGALHF.

V and J are TRBV4-2 and TRBJ2-3; D tentatively fits TRBD1 or TRBD2 (6 bases each). The length of the CDR3 is 18 residues. In germline, CDR1 is LGHNA, CDR2 YNFKEQ. V was trimmed by 0 bases and J by 6 bases, leaving 22 bases between them. Written as DNA, the CDR3 is TGTGCCAGCAGCCAAGATGCGGTGGAAGAGGGGGGTGGGGATACGCAGTATTTT. The encoded protein is CASSQDAVEEGGGDTQYF.

In this sample, this clone turned up a few times. This chain links TRBV2 with TRBJ2-1; D uncertain. Germline values: CDR1 SNHLY, CDR2 FYNNEI. The CDR3 extends over 12 amino acids. The V gene lost 7 bases and the J gene lost 6 bases, with 10 bases spanning the gap. Here the CDR3 reads CASKGLPNEQFF. The CDR3 region has the DNA TGTGCCAGCAAAGGGCTACCCAATGAGCAGTTCTTC.

This chain connects TRBV5-6 to TRBJ2-1, with D tentatively TRBD1 or TRBD2 (6 bases each). This CDR3 has 15 amino acids. Trimming stripped 2 bases from V and 3 bases from J, with 12 bases between. CDR1 and CDR2 (germline): SGHDT, YYEEEE. CDR3 sequence: CASSLGGSVYNEQFF. Here the CDR3 DNA reads TGTGCCAGCAGCTTAGGGGGGTCTGTCTACAATGAGCAGTTCTTC.

This chain uses TRBV5-5 with TRBJ2-7; D might be TRBD1 or TRBD2, each matching 5 bases. Between the trimmed V and J ends, which lost 0 bases and 1 base, there was a span of 11 bases. CDR3 length equals 15 residues. Germline V lookup: CDR1 SGHKS, CDR2 YYEKEE (reference sequence). DNA of the CDR3: TGTGCCAGCAGCTTGGCCGCAGGGACGTCCTACGAGCAGTACTTC. This sequence encodes CASSLAAGTSYEQYF.

V and J are TRBV20-1 and TRBJ2-7; D gene ambiguous. Per the germline V gene, CDR1 is DFQATT and CDR2 is SNEGSKA (reference sequence). The CDR3 extends over 11 amino acids. V lost 2 bases to trimming and J lost 3 bases, with 5 bases between them. The CDR3 loop is CSARNSYEQYF. The CDR3 DNA follows: TGCAGTGCTAGAAACAGCTACGAGCAGTACTTC.

The chain recombines TRBV9 with TRBJ2-3; D gene ambiguous. CDR1 SGDLS and CDR2 YYNGEE come from the germline V gene. The CDR3 is 13 amino acids. V dropped 3 bases and J dropped 0 bases, with 5 bases sitting between them. The DNA of the CDR3 is TGTGCCAGCAGCGCCCCTAGCACAGATACGCAGTATTTT. Amino acids: CASSAPSTDTQYF.

This sequence joins TRBV6-6 and TRBJ1-1; TRBD1 agrees at 8 bases. CDR1 and CDR2 (germline): MNHNY, SVGAGI (reference sequence). This CDR3 is 11 amino acids long. Trimming cost V 6 bases and J 9 bases; bases outside gene matches: 3. The CDR3 DNA reads TGTGCCAGCAGACCCAGGGGGCAAGCTTTCTTT. It codes for CASRPRGQAFF.

This chain links TRBV7-6 with TRBJ1-1, with 8 nucleotides matching TRBD1. CDR3 length equals 16 residues. Germline CDR1 is SGHVS and CDR2 is FNYEAQ. The trim removed 5 bases at V and 4 bases at J, leaving 12 bases unmatched. Here the CDR3 DNA reads TGTGCCAGCAGCACCAGGACAGGGCGAACAGCCACTGAAGCTTTCTTT. Encoded protein: CASSTRTGRTATEAFF. Based on the CDR3 plus reference TRBV7-6 and TRBJ1-1, the full variable domain is GAGVSQSPRYKVTKRGQDVALRCDPISGHVSLYWYRQALGQGPEFLTYFNYEAQQDKSGLPNDRFSAERPEGSISTLTIQRTEQRDSAMYRCASSTRTGRTATEAFFGQGTRLTVV.

A remark on this clone: The identical CDR3 is also encoded by other nucleotide sequences in the sample. The chain employs TRBV5-1 and TRBJ2-3, with 12 nucleotides matching TRBD2. V was clipped by 0 bases and J by 4 bases; unmatched bases: 0. The CDR3 is 15 residues long. Germline CDR1 SGHRS, CDR2 YFSETQ. In DNA, the CDR3 is TGCGCCAGCAGCTTGGGACTAGCGGGGGCAGATACGCAGTATTTT. Its translation: CASSLGLAGADTQYF.

The V and J genes are TRBV5-1 and TRBJ2-1, with 9 nucleotides matching TRBD1. J lost 6 bases, V lost 4 bases, and 8 bases had no gene match. The germline V gene has CDR1 SGHRS and CDR2 YFSETQ. The CDR3 loop spans 15 amino acids. The DNA of the CDR3 is TGCGCCAGCAGCCCGGGGGACAGGGTAGGCAATGAGCAGTTCTTC. Translated, it gives CASSPGDRVGNEQFF.

This chain links TRBV7-2 with TRBJ1-5; D might be TRBD1 (5 bases). Germline V gene lookup returns CDR1 SGHTA and CDR2 FQGNSA. This CDR3 has 12 amino acids. V lost 5 bases, J lost 9 bases, and 11 bases lay in between. The CDR3 DNA is TGTGCCAGCAGCCAACAGGAGGGGCCCCAGCATTTT. Amino acid sequence: CASSQQEGPQHF.

The chain is built from TRBV4-2 and TRBJ2-1, with 9 bases aligning to TRBD2. Losses at the gene ends were 4 bases for V and 2 bases for J; bases not matched to a gene: 12. The CDR3 runs to 18 residues. Germline lookup yields CDR1 LGHNA and CDR2 YNFKEQ. CDR3 bases: TGTGCCAGCAGCCTAAGGTTGGGAGCGGGGGGCACCTACAATGAGCAGTTCTTC. Protein sequence: CASSLRLGAGGTYNEQFF.

The chain couples TRBV4-3 to TRBJ2-2, with 10 bases fitting TRBD2. Trimming took 4 bases from V and 7 from J; bases not matched to a gene: 21. Germline CDR1 LGHNA, CDR2 YSLEER. This CDR3 is built from 20 residues. CDR3 DNA: TGCGCCAGCAGCCGCCAAAACCCGGGTAGCGGGGGGCCTATTGTCGGGGAGCTGTTTTTT. This gives the protein CASSRQNPGSGGPIVGELFF.

The chain has TRBV5-1 and TRBJ2-1; maybe TRBD2 (6 bases). The CDR3 runs 15 residues. Germline values: CDR1 SGHRS, CDR2 YFSETQ. Trimming removed 0 bases from V and 2 bases from J, with 9 bases in between. CDR3 sequence: CASSLVAGTYNEQFF. The CDR3, as DNA: TGCGCCAGCAGCTTGGTCGCGGGAACCTACAATGAGCAGTTCTTC.

This sequence joins TRBV7-8 and TRBJ2-3, with 11 nucleotides matching TRBD2. Trimming took 11 bases from V and 7 from J; bases not matched to a gene: 8. CDR3 length equals 13 residues. Germline CDR1 and CDR2: SGHVS and FQNEAQ. In DNA form, the CDR3 reads TGTGCCGGTTCCGGGACTAGCGGATATACGCAGTATTTT. This codes for CAGSGTSGYTQYF.

This rearrangement joins TRBV15 to TRBJ1-2, with 8 bases identical to TRBD1. The junction had 5 bases not matched to a gene; V was cut back by 0 bases and J by 5 bases. Germline values: CDR1 LNHNV, CDR2 YYDKDF (reference sequence). CDR3 length equals 15 residues. The CDR3 sequence is CATSRDPGTGYGYTF. The CDR3, as DNA: TGTGCCACCAGCAGAGACCCTGGGACAGGATATGGCTACACCTTC.

This rearrangement joins TRBV6-6 to TRBJ1-4, with D perhaps TRBD1 (6 bases). Per the germline V gene, CDR1 is MNHNY and CDR2 is SVGAGI (reference sequence). This CDR3 comprises 15 residues. V was clipped by 8 bases and J by 2 bases, with 15 bases between them. The CDR3 DNA is TGTGCCAGCCGAGGGGGGGGTGCCACTAATGAAAAACTGTTTTTT. It encodes CASRGGGATNEKLFF.

The J gene is TRBJ1-6, the V gene TRBV6-4; maybe TRBD1 (6 bases). The V end was cut by 6 bases, the J end by 3 bases, with 18 bases between. This CDR3 has 17 residues. The germline V gene has CDR1 MRHNA and CDR2 SNTAGT. For the CDR3, the DNA is TGTGCCAGCAGCCAGGACAGCCGAACCCTCTATAATTCACCCCTCCACTTT. Protein product: CASSQDSRTLYNSPLHF.

This chain joins TRBV6-4 and TRBJ2-6, with a tentative D call TRBD2 (7 bases). Trimming took off 7 bases at V and 0 bases at J, with 19 bases between the two ends. The CDR3 has 18 residues. Germline V gene sequence: CDR1 MRHNA, CDR2 SNTAGT. CDR3 coding DNA: TGTGCCAGCACCCCTGACCCGGGGGGCGCCTCTGGGGCCAACGTCCTGACTTTC. It is translated as CASTPDPGGASGANVLTF.

V usage is TRBV6-5 and J usage is TRBJ1-3; D is possibly TRBD1 (5 bases). Germline V gene sequence: CDR1 MNHEY, CDR2 SVGAGI. The CDR3 runs 15 residues. Trimming shortened V by 5 bases and J by 4 bases, and 15 bases separated the two germline ends. CDR3 sequence (DNA): TGTGCCAGCAGTCCCCCGGGGCGGGGAGGAAACACCATATATTTT. Translated: CASSPPGRGGNTIYF.